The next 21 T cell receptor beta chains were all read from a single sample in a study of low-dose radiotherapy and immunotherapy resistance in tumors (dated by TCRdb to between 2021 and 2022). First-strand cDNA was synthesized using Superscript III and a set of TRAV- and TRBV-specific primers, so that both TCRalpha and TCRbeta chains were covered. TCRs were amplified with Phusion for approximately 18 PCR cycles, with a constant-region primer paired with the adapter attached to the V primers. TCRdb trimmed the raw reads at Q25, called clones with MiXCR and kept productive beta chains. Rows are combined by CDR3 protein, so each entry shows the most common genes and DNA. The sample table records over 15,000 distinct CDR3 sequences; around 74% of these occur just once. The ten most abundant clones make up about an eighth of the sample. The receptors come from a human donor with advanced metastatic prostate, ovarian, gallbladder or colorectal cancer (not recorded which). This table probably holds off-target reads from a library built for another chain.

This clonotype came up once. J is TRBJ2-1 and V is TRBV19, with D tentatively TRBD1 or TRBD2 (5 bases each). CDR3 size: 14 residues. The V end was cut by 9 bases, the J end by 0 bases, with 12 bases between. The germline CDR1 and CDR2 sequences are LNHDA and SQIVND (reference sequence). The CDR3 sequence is CASRDPVSYNEQFF. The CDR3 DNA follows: TGTGCCAGCCGGGACCCAGTCTCCTACAATGAGCAGTTCTTC.

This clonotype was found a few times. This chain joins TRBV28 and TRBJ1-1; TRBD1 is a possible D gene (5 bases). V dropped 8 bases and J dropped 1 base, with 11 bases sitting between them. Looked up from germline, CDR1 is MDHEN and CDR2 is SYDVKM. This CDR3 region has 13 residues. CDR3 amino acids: CASRGDPNTEAFF. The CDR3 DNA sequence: TGTGCCAGCCGAGGGGACCCGAACACTGAAGCTTTCTTT.

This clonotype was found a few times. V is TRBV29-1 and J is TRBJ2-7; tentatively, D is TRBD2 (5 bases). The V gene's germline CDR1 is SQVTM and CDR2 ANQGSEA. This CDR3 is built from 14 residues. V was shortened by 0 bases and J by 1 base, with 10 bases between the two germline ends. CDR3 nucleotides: TGCAGCGTTGAAGAGGGCTCGGGATCCTACGAGCAGTACTTC. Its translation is CSVEEGSGSYEQYF.

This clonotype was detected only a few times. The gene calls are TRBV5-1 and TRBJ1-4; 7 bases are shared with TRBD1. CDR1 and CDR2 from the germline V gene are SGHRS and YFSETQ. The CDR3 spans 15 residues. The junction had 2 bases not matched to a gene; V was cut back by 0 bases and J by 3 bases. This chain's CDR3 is CASSLAGQPNEKLFF. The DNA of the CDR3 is TGCGCCAGCAGCTTGGCGGGACAGCCTAATGAAAAACTGTTTTTT.

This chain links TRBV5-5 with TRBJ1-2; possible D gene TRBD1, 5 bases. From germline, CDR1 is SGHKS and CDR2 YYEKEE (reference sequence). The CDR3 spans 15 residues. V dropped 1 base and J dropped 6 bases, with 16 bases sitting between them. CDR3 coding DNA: TGTGCCAGCAGCTTGATTTCCGGGACGGGAAATGGCTACACCTTC. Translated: CASSLISGTGNGYTF.

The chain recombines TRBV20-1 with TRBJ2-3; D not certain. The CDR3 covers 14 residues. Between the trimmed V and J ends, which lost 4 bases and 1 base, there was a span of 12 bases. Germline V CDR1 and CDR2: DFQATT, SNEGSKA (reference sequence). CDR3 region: CSAKTRVGTDTQYF. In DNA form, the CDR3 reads TGCAGTGCTAAGACTCGCGTAGGCACAGATACGCAGTATTTT.

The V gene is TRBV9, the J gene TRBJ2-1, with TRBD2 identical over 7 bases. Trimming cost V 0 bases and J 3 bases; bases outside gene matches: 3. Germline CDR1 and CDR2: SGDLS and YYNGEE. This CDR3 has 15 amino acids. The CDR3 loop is CASSVGGGSYNEQFF. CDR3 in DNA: TGTGCCAGCAGCGTAGGGGGCGGGAGCTACAATGAGCAGTTCTTC.

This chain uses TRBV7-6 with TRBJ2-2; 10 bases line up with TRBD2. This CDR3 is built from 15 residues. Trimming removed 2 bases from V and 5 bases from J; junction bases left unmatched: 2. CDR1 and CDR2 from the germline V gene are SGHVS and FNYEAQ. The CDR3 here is CASSLLAGATGELFF. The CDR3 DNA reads TGTGCCAGCAGCTTACTAGCGGGAGCTACCGGGGAGCTGTTTTTT.

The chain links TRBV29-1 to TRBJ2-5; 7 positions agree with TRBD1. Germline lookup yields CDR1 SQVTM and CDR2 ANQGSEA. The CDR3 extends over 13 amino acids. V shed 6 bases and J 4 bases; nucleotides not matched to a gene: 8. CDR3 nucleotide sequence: TGCAGCGTCGAGAGACAGGGTCGAGAGACCCAGTACTTC. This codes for CSVERQGRETQYF.

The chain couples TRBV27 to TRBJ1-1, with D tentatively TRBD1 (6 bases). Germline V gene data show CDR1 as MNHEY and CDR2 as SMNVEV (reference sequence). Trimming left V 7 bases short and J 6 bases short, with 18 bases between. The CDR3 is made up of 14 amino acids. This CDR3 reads CASNDGGEKPEAFF. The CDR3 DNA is TGTGCCAGCAACGACGGGGGCGAAAAACCTGAAGCTTTCTTT.

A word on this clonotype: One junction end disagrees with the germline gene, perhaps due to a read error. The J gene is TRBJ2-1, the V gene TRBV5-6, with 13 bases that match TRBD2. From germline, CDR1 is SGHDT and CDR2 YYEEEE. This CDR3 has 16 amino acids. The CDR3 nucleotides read TGTGACAGCAGCAGAATACTAGCGGGGGGGAGTAATGAGCAGTTCTTC. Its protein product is CDSSRILAGGSNEQFF.

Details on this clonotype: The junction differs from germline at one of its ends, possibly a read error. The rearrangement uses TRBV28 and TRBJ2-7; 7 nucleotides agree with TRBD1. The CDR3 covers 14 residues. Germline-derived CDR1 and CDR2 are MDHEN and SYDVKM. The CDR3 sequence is CASSRPRDSQLSNF. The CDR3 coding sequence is TGTGCCAGCAGCCGTCCCCGGGACAGCCAGTTGTCGAACTTC.

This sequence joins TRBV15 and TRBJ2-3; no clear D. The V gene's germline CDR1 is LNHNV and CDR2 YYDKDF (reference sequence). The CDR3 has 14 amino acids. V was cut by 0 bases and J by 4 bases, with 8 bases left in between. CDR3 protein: CATSRDLAADTQYF. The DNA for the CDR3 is TGTGCCACCAGCAGAGATCTGGCGGCAGATACGCAGTATTTT.

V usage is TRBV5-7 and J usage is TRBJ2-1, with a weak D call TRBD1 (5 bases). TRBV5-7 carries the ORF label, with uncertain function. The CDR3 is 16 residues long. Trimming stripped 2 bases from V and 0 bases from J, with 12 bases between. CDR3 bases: TGTGCCAGCAGCTTCCTGGGGCAAGGCTCCTACAATGAGCAGTTCTTC. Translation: CASSFLGQGSYNEQFF.

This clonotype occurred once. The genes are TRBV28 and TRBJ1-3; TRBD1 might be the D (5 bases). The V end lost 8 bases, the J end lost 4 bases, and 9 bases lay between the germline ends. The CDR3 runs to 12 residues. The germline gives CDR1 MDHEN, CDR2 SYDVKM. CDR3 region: CASRDPGNTIYF. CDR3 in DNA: TGTGCCAGCCGGGACCCGGGAAACACCATATATTTT.

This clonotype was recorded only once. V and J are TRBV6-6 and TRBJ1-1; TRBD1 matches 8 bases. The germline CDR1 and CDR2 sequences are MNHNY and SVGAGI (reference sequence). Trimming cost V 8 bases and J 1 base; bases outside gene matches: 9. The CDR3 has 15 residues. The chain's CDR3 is CASGGIGTGNTEAFF. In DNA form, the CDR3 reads TGTGCCAGCGGGGGGATCGGGACAGGGAACACTGAAGCTTTCTTT.

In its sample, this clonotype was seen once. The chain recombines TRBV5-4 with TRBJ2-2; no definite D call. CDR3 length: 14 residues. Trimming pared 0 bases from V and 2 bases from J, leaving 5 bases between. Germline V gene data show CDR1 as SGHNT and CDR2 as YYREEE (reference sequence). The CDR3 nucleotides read TGTGCCAGCAGCTTGGCCAGAAACACCGGGGAGCTGTTTTTT. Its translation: CASSLARNTGELFF. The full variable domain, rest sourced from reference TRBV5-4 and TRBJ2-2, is ETGVTQSPTHLIKTRGQQVTLRCSSQSGHNTVSWYQQALGQGPQFIFQYYREEENGRGNFPPRFSGLQFPNYSSELNVNALELDDSALYLCASSLARNTGELFFGEGSRLTVL.

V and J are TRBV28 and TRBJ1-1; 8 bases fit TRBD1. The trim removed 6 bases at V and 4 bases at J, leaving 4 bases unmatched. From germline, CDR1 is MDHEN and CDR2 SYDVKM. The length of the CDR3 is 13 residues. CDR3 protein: CASRIQGATEAFF. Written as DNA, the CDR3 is TGTGCCAGCAGGATCCAGGGGGCCACTGAAGCTTTCTTT.

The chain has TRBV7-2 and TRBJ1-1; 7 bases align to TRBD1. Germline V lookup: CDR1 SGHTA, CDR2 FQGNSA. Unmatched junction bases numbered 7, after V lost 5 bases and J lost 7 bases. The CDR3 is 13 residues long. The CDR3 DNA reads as TGTGCCAGCAGCCTGACAGGGTTGTATGAAGCTTTCTTT. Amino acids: CASSLTGLYEAFF.

The CDR3 DNA reads TGTGCCAGTAGTATAGATATCGGGGATAGCACAGATACGCAGTATTTT. This translates into CASSIDIGDSTDTQYF. The chain employs TRBV19 and TRBJ2-3; the D gene is possibly TRBD2 (5 bases). CDR1 LNHDA and CDR2 SQIVND come from the germline V gene (reference sequence). Trimming took off 0 bases at V and 0 bases at J, with 10 bases between the two ends. This CDR3 spans 16 amino acids.

The CDR3 DNA reads as TGTGCCAGCAGTTTAGTTCGCCAAGCTTTGGCTGGAAACACCATATATTTT. Its protein product is CASSLVRQALAGNTIYF. The genes are TRBV12-3 or TRBV12-4 and TRBJ1-3; D is uncertain. V was trimmed by 1 base and J by 2 bases, leaving 15 bases between them. There are 17 residues in the CDR3.